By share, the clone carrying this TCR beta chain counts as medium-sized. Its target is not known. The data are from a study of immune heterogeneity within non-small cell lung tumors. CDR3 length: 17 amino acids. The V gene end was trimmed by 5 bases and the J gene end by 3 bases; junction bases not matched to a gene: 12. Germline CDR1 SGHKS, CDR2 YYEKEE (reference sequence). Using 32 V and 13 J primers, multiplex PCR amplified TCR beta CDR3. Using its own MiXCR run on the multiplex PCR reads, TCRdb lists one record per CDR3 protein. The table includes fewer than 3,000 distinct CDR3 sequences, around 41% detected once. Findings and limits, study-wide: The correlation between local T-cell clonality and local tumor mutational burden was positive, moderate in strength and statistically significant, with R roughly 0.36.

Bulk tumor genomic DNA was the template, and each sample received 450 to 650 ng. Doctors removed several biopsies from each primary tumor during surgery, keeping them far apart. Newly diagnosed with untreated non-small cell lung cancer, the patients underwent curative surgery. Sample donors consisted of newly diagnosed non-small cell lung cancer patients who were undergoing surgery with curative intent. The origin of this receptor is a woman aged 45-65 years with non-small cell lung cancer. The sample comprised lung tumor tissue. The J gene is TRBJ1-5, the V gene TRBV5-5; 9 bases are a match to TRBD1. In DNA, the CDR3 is TGTGCCAGCAGTCTAACCGGGACAGGGACGCACAATCAGCCCCAGCATTTT. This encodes CASSLTGTGTHNQPQHF.